The entry below gives a single TCR beta chain sequence along with its context. At the DNA level, this CDR3 is encoded by other sequences in the same sample as well. Original data processing: Estimation of nucleated cell counts was performed using reference gene primer amplification. Libraries were prepared by immunoSEQ multiplex PCR; TCRdb keeps only in-frame clonotypes and omits some of them. The D gene and trimming were derived from the DNA, and the V and J assignments and clone size from that table. The repertoire has about 160,000 clones, around 85% of them found once; the top ten carry approximately 7%. This sample is part of a study of blood T cell repertoires in COVID-19. For the study at large: T cells, B-cell-depleted T cells, or PBMCs provided the cDNA or gDNA that served as material.

Followed longitudinally, the Seattle patients had been enrolled during active infection. J gave up 4 bases and V 5 bases, and 10 bases lay outside the gene matches. There are 16 residues in the CDR3. The germline CDR1 and CDR2 sequences are MGHRA and YSYEKL. The rearrangement links TRBV4-1 to TRBJ2-7; 11 bases align to TRBD2. Material: peripheral blood. This clonotype was obtained from a man older than 75 with COVID-19, enrolled during active disease. The CDR3 region has the DNA TGCGCCAGCAGCTCCCGTGTAGCGGGGGGGTCATACGAGCAGTACTTC. Translated, it gives CASSSRVAGGSYEQYF.